This passage covers 29 T cell receptor beta chains from one sample sequenced in a study of CD8+CD57+ T cells in acquired aplastic anemia. Genomic DNA constituted the template upon which TCR beta VDJ and CDR3 profiling was performed. TCRdb used MiXCR to reprocess the reads, holding one entry per CDR3 protein. The sample consists of hundreds of thousands of distinct CDR3 sequences, 45% to 65% of them appearing once. All patients picked for sequencing had shown, by flow cytometry, an expansion of CD8+CD57+ cells. The specimen was sorted CD4+, CD8+, or CD8+CD57+ T cells (not recorded which) from PBMCs. The receptors were sampled from a human donor with aplastic anemia.

This clonotype was seen repeatedly, ten times or more. The gene calls are TRBV5-1 and TRBJ2-2, with unresolved D. This CDR3 contains 16 residues. CDR1 SGHRS and CDR2 YFSETQ come from the germline V gene. Trimming left V 0 bases short and J 6 bases short, with 15 bases between. CDR3 residues: CASSLAVGRVAGELFF. The CDR3 DNA reads as TGCGCCAGCAGCTTGGCCGTTGGAAGGGTTGCCGGGGAGCTGTTTTTT. Based on the CDR3 plus reference TRBV5-1 and TRBJ2-2, the full variable domain is KAGVTQTPRYLIKTRGQQVTLSCSPISGHRSVSWYQQTPGQGLQFLFEYFSETQRNKGNFPGRFSGRQFSNSRSEMNVSTLELGDSALYLCASSLAVGRVAGELFFGEGSRLTVL.

This clonotype was detected a few times. This sequence joins TRBV20-1 and TRBJ2-7; TRBD2 matches 8 bases. The germline CDR1 and CDR2 sequences are DFQATT and SNEGSKA (reference sequence). The ends lost 4 bases at V and 7 bases at J; junction bases unmatched: 6. This CDR3 is built from 12 residues. The CDR3 reads CSAITTGGEQYF. In nucleotides, the CDR3 is TGCAGTGCTATCACGACGGGGGGGGAGCAGTACTTC.

The table lists this clonotype with a few counts. J is TRBJ1-4 and V is TRBV5-4, with a tentative D call TRBD1 (5 bases). The germline V and J ends were trimmed by 7 bases and 3 bases, with 13 bases remaining between them. Germline V gene data show CDR1 as SGHNT and CDR2 as YYREEE (reference sequence). The CDR3 extends over 14 amino acids. CDR3 residues: CASGTGAANEKLFF. In DNA, the CDR3 is TGTGCCAGCGGCACCGGGGCAGCTAATGAAAAACTGTTTTTT.

This clonotype was seen many times. The V and J genes are TRBV7-9 and TRBJ2-1, with 8 bases that match TRBD2. J gave up 4 bases and V 5 bases, and 7 bases lay outside the gene matches. The CDR3 is 15 residues long. The germline V gene has CDR1 SEHNR and CDR2 FQNEAQ (reference sequence). The CDR3 protein is CASSITSGQYNEQFF. In DNA, the CDR3 is TGTGCCAGCAGCATAACTAGCGGTCAATACAATGAGCAGTTCTTC.

This clonotype was found many times. J is TRBJ2-1 and V is TRBV10-1; possible D gene TRBD2, 5 bases. This CDR3 is 12 amino acids long. Germline CDR1 and CDR2: WNHNN and SYGVQD (reference sequence). V dropped 4 bases and J dropped 7 bases, with 8 bases sitting between them. This chain's CDR3 is CASSGWENEQFF. CDR3 coding DNA: TGCGCCAGCAGTGGATGGGAGAATGAGCAGTTCTTC.

A word on this clonotype: The junction differs from germline at one of its ends, possibly a read error. The chain combines TRBV7-9 with TRBJ1-1; D might be TRBD1 (6 bases). The CDR3 has 15 amino acids. Per germline, CDR1 SEHNR and CDR2 FQNEAQ (reference sequence). CDR3 in amino acids: CASSLEQGLDTEAFF. The CDR3 nucleotides are TGCGCCAGCAGCTTGGAACAGGGCTTGGACACTGAAGCTTTCTTT.

This clonotype was detected many times. The rearrangement joins TRBV9 to TRBJ2-1, with TRBD2 identical over 11 bases. The CDR3 loop spans 15 amino acids. From germline, CDR1 is SGDLS and CDR2 YYNGEE. With V trimmed by 2 bases and J by 6 bases, 4 bases remained unmatched. This CDR3 reads CASSVTSGGSNEQFF. The CDR3 nucleotides are TGTGCCAGCAGCGTTACTAGCGGGGGTTCCAATGAGCAGTTCTTC.

About this clonotype itself: This may be a read error: a much more frequent sequence differs by one nucleotide. The chain uses TRBV5-1 and TRBJ2-3; TRBD2 matches at 14 bases. The CDR3 has 16 amino acids. Germline CDR1 is SGHRS and CDR2 is YFSETQ. DNA of the CDR3: TGCGCCAGCAGCCAGGGACTAGCGGGGGTCACAGGTACGCAGTATTTT. Its translation: CASSQGLAGVTGTQYF.

The sample holds many counts of this clonotype. The rearrangement uses TRBV20-1 and TRBJ2-1, with D unclear. Germline V gene data show CDR1 as DFQATT and CDR2 as SNEGSKA (reference sequence). The CDR3 runs to 11 residues. V was pared by 3 bases and J by 8 bases, with 8 bases between. CDR3 nucleotide sequence: TGCAGTGCTAGTTTTCGGGATGAGCAGTTCTTC. Encoded protein: CSASFRDEQFF.

V and J are TRBV4-2 and TRBJ1-2, with 8 bases identical to TRBD1. The CDR3 loop spans 15 amino acids. The germline V gene encodes CDR1 LGHNA and CDR2 YNFKEQ. V lost 4 bases to trimming and J lost 8 bases; unmatched junction nucleotides: 12. CDR3 bases: TGTGCCAGCAGCCCCATAGCCAGGGGGCAGGAAGGCTACACCTTC. Translated, it gives CASSPIARGQEGYTF.

This clonotype was seen ten or more times. The chain couples TRBV6-5 to TRBJ2-7; D is ambiguous. V lost 0 bases to trimming and J lost 3 bases, with 15 bases between them. This CDR3 spans 16 amino acids. CDR1 and CDR2 (germline): MNHEY, SVGAGI. The CDR3 DNA follows: TGTGCCAGCAGTTACTCGAAGTACGGAGACTTCTACGAGCAGTACTTC. This sequence encodes CASSYSKYGDFYEQYF.

This clonotype was counted only a few times. The chain uses TRBV15 and TRBJ2-3; 10 bases agree with TRBD2. J gave up 4 bases and V 0 bases, and 7 bases lay outside the gene matches. This CDR3 has 17 amino acids. Germline V gives CDR1 LNHNV, CDR2 YYDKDF (reference sequence). The CDR3 reads CATSRDASGSLSDTQYF. The CDR3 DNA follows: TGTGCCACCAGCAGAGATGCTAGCGGGAGTTTGTCAGATACGCAGTATTTT.

Remarks on this clonotype: This clone may be a read error of a much larger clone one base away. The conserved closing phenylalanine or tryptophan is absent in this CDR3, likely reflecting a read error. This sequence joins TRBV10-3 and TRBJ2-2; D possibly corresponds to TRBD1 (5 bases). CDR1 is ENHRY and CDR2 is SYGVKD in the germline V gene. CDR3 length: 14 residues. The CDR3 coding sequence is TGTGCCAGCAGTTACCACACAGGAACCGGGGAGCTGTTTTCT. It is translated as CASSYHTGTGELFS.

This clonotype appeared a few times. The chain is built from TRBV7-2 and TRBJ2-7; 11 bases map to TRBD2. CDR1 and CDR2 (germline): SGHTA, FQGNSA. The CDR3 sequence is 15 residues long. Germline trimming cut 5 bases from V and 2 bases from J; bases unmatched to any gene: 5. CDR3 nucleotides: TGTGCCAGCAGCACCTATAGCGGGGGGGCCTACGAGCAGTACTTC. As protein: CASSTYSGGAYEQYF.

This clonotype was detected a few times. The chain joins TRBV7-9 to TRBJ1-4; a possible D gene is TRBD1 (6 bases). This CDR3 is 15 amino acids long. Deletions cut 5 bases from V and 6 bases from J, with 16 bases between. Germline V CDR1 and CDR2: SEHNR, FQNEAQ (reference sequence). The CDR3 spells CASSESGGGDEKLFF. In DNA, the CDR3 is TGTGCCAGCAGCGAATCGGGGGGCGGAGATGAAAAACTGTTTTTT. Full variable domain (remainder filled in from reference TRBV7-9 and TRBJ1-4): DTGVSQNPRHKITKRGQNVTFRCDPISEHNRLYWYRQTLGQGPEFLTYFQNEAQLEKSRLLSDRFSAERPKGSFSTLEIQRTEQGDSAMYLCASSESGGGDEKLFFGSGTQLSVL.

The chain combines TRBV9 with TRBJ1-6, with D perhaps matching TRBD1 (5 bases). V was trimmed by 0 bases and J by 9 bases, leaving 16 bases between them. CDR1 SGDLS and CDR2 YYNGEE come from the germline V gene. This CDR3 contains 16 residues. CDR3 nucleotides: TGTGCCAGCAGCGTAGCTGTCGTAAGAGGGGTTTCACCCCTCCACTTT. It encodes CASSVAVVRGVSPLHF.

The count of this clonotype is one. The chain is built from TRBV24-1 and TRBJ2-1, with 9 bases that match TRBD2. The CDR3 runs 16 residues. Germline lookup yields CDR1 KGHDR and CDR2 SFDVKD. Trimming cost V 3 bases and J 3 bases; bases outside gene matches: 5. In DNA, the CDR3 is TGTGCCACCAGTGATCGGGCGGGAGGGCTCTACAATGAGCAGTTCTTC. Translation: CATSDRAGGLYNEQFF.

The rearrangement uses TRBV10-1 and TRBJ1-4, with a tentative D call TRBD1 (6 bases). Germline values: CDR1 WNHNN, CDR2 SYGVQD (reference sequence). Trimming stripped 8 bases from V and 5 bases from J, with 12 bases between. The CDR3 has 13 amino acids. The DNA of the CDR3 is TGCGCCAGCCTTAGGACAGCGAATGAAAAACTGTTTTTT. This gives the protein CASLRTANEKLFF.

This clonotype has just a few counts. The chain uses TRBV5-8 and TRBJ2-7, with a possible D match to TRBD1 (5 bases). V lost 2 bases, J lost 3 bases, and 15 bases lay in between. Germline lookup yields CDR1 SGHTS and CDR2 YDEGEE. The length of the CDR3 is 15 residues. The CDR3 here is CASSFMFGQDYEQYF. The CDR3 DNA reads TGTGCCAGCAGCTTCATGTTTGGACAAGACTACGAGCAGTACTTC.

This clonotype has at least ten counts. This chain joins TRBV12-3 or TRBV12-4 and TRBJ1-2; 10 positions match TRBD1. The CDR3 contains 14 residues. J was trimmed by 7 bases and V by 4 bases; bases with no gene match: 6. Here the CDR3 DNA reads TGTGCCAGCAGTTGGACAGGGGGGCTTGGTGGCTACACCTTC. As protein: CASSWTGGLGGYTF.

In this sample, this clonotype turned up a few times. CDR3 sequence reads: CASSRGGRYEQFF. The CDR3 DNA sequence: TGTGCCAGCAGCCGCGGGGGTAGGTATGAGCAGTTCTTC. This chain joins TRBV7-8 and TRBJ2-1; TRBD2 matches 7 bases. The CDR3 is 13 residues long. Germline V CDR1 and CDR2: SGHVS, FQNEAQ. J was trimmed by 8 bases and V by 5 bases; bases with no gene match: 6.

This clonotype was detected a few times. This rearrangement joins TRBV29-1 to TRBJ1-2; 7 positions match TRBD1. The CDR3 loop spans 13 amino acids. The J segment lost 0 bases and the V segment lost 7 bases, leaving 5 bases of the junction unmatched. Germline loops: CDR1 SQVTM, CDR2 ANQGSEA. The chain's CDR3 is CSGGTDTNYGYTF. The CDR3 bases are TGCAGCGGGGGGACAGATACTAACTATGGCTACACCTTC.

This clonotype has at least ten counts. The chain uses TRBV20-1 and TRBJ2-3; D is possibly TRBD1 or TRBD2 (6 bases each). Trimming shortened V by 4 bases and J by 8 bases, and 22 bases separated the two germline ends. This CDR3 contains 15 residues. In germline, CDR1 is DFQATT, CDR2 SNEGSKA (reference sequence). In DNA, the CDR3 is TGCAGTGCTAACGCTAAAGGGGGTGGGGGAGGTACGCAGTATTTT. The encoded protein is CSANAKGGGGGTQYF.

The chain recombines TRBV9 with TRBJ2-7; 13 bases are shared with TRBD2. J was trimmed by 6 bases and V by 4 bases; bases with no gene match: 7. The length of the CDR3 is 15 residues. Germline lookup yields CDR1 SGDLS and CDR2 YYNGEE. The CDR3 bases are TGTGCCAGCAGCCCCAGACTAGCGGGAGGTGGCGAGCAGTACTTC. It codes for CASSPRLAGGGEQYF.

This clonotype was counted many times. The rearrangement uses TRBV3-1 and TRBJ1-2; D not certain. CDR3 length equals 11 residues. CDR1 LGHDT and CDR2 YNNKEL come from the germline V gene (reference sequence). Trimming pared 2 bases from V and 2 bases from J, leaving 0 bases between. CDR3 region: CASSQNYGYTF. The CDR3 DNA follows: TGTGCCAGCAGCCAAAACTATGGCTACACCTTC. Looking up the rest from reference TRBV3-1 and TRBJ1-2 gives the full variable domain: DTAVSQTPKYLVTQMGNDKSIKCEQNLGHDTMYWYKQDSKKFLKIMFSYNNKELIINETVPNRFSPKSPDKAHLNLHINSLELGDSAVYFCASSQNYGYTFGSGTRLTVV.

The V and J genes are TRBV20-1 and TRBJ2-3; TRBD2 might be the D (5 bases). With 4 bases removed from V and 8 bases from J, the gap between germline ends came to 13 bases. Germline CDR1 DFQATT, CDR2 SNEGSKA (reference sequence). This CDR3 comprises 12 residues. For the CDR3, the DNA is TGCAGTGCTATGGGGAAGGCGGGTACGCAGTATTTT. Translating it yields CSAMGKAGTQYF.

There are many counts of this clonotype. The chain uses TRBV6-5 and TRBJ1-2, with D possibly matching TRBD1 (5 bases). The germline V gene has CDR1 MNHEY and CDR2 SVGAGI. The CDR3 sequence is 15 residues long. V was trimmed by 0 bases and J by 6 bases, leaving 14 bases between them. The DNA of the CDR3 is TGTGCCAGCAGTTACTCCCCCAGGGTAGCGAATGGCTACACCTTC. Translation gives CASSYSPRVANGYTF.

There are many counts of this clonotype. The chain is built from TRBV7-2 and TRBJ2-3; no firm D call. V was trimmed by 3 bases and J by 2 bases, leaving 6 bases between them. Germline CDR1 and CDR2: SGHTA and FQGNSA. The length of the CDR3 is 13 residues. The CDR3 is CASSLAITDTQYF. The CDR3 DNA reads as TGTGCCAGCAGCTTGGCTATCACAGATACGCAGTATTTT.

This clonotype occurred a few times. The chain uses TRBV7-8 and TRBJ2-5, with 8 bases aligning to TRBD2. Germline V gene sequence: CDR1 SGHVS, CDR2 FQNEAQ. V lost 4 bases and J lost 6; bases outside the gene matches: 7. This CDR3 region has 14 residues. The CDR3 sequence: CASSSPGGAKTQYF. The DNA for the CDR3 is TGTGCCAGCAGCTCCCCCGGGGGGGCGAAGACCCAGTACTTC.